This TCR beta chain came from a study of blood T cells in healthy people across ages. V was clipped by 3 bases and J by 8 bases, with 16 bases between them. The germline V gene has CDR1 DFQATT and CDR2 SNEGSKA (reference sequence). CDR3 length: 13 amino acids. Alongside a J-beta primer mix, a sample-barcoded 5' primer served in a second PCR lasting about 6 to 12 cycles. TCRdb redid the calling of the 5' RACE reads with MiXCR, one entry per CDR3 protein. The table lists some 640,000 distinct CDR3 sequences, 49% of them singletons. The chain links TRBV20-1 to TRBJ1-1; D gene ambiguous. The sequenced sample was blood. The clonotype was recovered from a woman aged 60-75 years in good health. CDR3 sequence reads: CSARPGLPLEAFF. The CDR3, as DNA: TGCAGTGCTAGGCCTGGGCTGCCCTTGGAAGCTTTCTTT.